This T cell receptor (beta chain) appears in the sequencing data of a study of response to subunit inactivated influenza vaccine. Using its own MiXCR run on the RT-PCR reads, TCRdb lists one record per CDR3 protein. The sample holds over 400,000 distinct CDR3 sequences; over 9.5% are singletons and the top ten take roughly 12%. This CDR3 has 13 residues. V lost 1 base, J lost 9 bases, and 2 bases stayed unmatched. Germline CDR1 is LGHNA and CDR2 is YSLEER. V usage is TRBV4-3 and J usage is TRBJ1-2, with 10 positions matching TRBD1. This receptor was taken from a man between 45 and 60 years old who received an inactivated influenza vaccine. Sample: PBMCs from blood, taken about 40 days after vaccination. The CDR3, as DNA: TGCGCCAGCAGCCAAGGACAGGGGGCGAGCTACACCTTC. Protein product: CASSQGQGASYTF.